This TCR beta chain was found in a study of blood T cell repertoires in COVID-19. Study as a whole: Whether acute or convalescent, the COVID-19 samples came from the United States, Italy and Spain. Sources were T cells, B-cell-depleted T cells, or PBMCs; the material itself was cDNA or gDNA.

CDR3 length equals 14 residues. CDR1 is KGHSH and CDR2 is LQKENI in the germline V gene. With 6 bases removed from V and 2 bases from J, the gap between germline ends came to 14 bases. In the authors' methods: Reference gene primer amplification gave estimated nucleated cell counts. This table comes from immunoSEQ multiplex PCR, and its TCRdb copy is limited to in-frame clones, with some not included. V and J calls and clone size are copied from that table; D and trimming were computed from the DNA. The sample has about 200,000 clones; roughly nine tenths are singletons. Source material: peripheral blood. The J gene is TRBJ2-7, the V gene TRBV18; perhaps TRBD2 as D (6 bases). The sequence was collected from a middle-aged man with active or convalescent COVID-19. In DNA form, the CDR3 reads TGTGCCAGCTCCCCTGAGGAGGGCCCCTACGAGCAGTACTTC. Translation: CASSPEEGPYEQYF.